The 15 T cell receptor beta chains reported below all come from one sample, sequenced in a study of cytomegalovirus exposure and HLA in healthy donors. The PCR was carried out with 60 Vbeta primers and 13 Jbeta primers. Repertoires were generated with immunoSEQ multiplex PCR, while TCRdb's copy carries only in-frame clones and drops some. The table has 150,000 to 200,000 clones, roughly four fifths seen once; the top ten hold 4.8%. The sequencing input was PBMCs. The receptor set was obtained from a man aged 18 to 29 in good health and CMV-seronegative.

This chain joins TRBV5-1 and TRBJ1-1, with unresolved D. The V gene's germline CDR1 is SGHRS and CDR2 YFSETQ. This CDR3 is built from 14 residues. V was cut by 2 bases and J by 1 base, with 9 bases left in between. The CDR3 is CASSFKAPNTEAFF. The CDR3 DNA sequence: TGCGCCAGCAGCTTTAAAGCTCCGAACACTGAAGCTTTCTTT.

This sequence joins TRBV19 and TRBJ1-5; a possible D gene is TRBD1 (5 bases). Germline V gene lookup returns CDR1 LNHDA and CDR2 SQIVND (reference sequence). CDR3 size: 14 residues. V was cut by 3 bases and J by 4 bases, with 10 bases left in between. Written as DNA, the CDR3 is TGTGCCAGTAGTATGTTGACAGATAATCAGCCCCAGCATTTT. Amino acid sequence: CASSMLTDNQPQHF. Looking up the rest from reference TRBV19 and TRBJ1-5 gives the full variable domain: DGGITQSPKYLFRKEGQNVTLSCEQNLNHDAMYWYRQDPGQGLRLIYYSQIVNDFQKGDIAEGYSVSREKKESFPLTVTSAQKNPTAFYLCASSMLTDNQPQHFGDGTRLSIL.

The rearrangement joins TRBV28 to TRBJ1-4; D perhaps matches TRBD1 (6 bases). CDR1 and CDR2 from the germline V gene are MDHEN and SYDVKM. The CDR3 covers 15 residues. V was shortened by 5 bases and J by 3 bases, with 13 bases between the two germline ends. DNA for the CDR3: TGTGCCAGCAGTGCTCAGGGGTGGGCTAATGAAAAACTGTTTTTT. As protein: CASSAQGWANEKLFF.

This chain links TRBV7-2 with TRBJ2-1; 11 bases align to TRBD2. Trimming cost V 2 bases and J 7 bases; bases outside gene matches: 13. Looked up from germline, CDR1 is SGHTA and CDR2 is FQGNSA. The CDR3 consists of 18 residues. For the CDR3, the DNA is TGTGCCAGCAGCTTACCCGCGCTGACTAGCGGGAAATGGAATGAGCAGTTCTTC. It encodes CASSLPALTSGKWNEQFF.

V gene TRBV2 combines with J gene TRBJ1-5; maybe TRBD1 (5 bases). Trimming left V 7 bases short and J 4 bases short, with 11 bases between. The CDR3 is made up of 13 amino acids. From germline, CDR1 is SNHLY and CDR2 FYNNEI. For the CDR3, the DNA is TGTGCCAGCACCTACCAGGGTAATCAGCCCCAGCATTTT. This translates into CASTYQGNQPQHF.

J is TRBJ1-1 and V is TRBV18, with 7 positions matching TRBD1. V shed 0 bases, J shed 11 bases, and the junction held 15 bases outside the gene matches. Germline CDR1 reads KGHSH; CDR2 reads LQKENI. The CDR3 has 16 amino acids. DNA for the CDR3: TGTGCCAGCTCACCACCGCCCTCGAACAGGGGTACGATCGCTTTCTTT. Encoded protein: CASSPPPSNRGTIAFF.

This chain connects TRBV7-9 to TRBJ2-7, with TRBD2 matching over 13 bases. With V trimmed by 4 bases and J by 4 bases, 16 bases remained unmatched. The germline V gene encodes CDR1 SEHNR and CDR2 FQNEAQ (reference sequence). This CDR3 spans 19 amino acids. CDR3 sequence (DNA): TGTGCCAGCAGCTCCACTCTAGGACTAGCGGGAGTTTCGTCGTACGAGCAGTACTTC. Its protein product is CASSSTLGLAGVSSYEQYF.

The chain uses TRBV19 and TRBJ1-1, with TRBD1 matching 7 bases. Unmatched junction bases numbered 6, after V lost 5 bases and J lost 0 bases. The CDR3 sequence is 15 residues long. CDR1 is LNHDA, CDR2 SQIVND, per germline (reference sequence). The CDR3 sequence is CASSVTGSMNTEAFF. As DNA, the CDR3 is TGTGCCAGTAGTGTGACAGGGAGTATGAACACTGAAGCTTTCTTT. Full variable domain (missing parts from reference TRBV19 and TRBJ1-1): DGGITQSPKYLFRKEGQNVTLSCEQNLNHDAMYWYRQDPGQGLRLIYYSQIVNDFQKGDIAEGYSVSREKKESFPLTVTSAQKNPTAFYLCASSVTGSMNTEAFFGQGTRLTVV.

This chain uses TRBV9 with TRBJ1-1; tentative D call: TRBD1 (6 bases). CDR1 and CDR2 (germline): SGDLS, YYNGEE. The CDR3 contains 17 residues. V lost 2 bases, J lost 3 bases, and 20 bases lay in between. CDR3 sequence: CASSVPPWTATDTEAFF. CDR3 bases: TGTGCCAGCAGCGTGCCCCCTTGGACAGCCACCGACACTGAAGCTTTCTTT.

In DNA, the CDR3 is TGTGCCAGTACCGTTGACCGGGACAGGGGCGAAAAGCAGTTCTTC. This translates into CASTVDRDRGEKQFF. V and J are TRBV19 and TRBJ2-1, with 10 bases aligning to TRBD1. The CDR3 consists of 15 residues. Germline V gene data show CDR1 as LNHDA and CDR2 as SQIVND (reference sequence). J gave up 11 bases and V 7 bases, and 14 bases lay outside the gene matches. Combining the CDR3 with reference TRBV19 and TRBJ2-1 gives the whole variable domain DGGITQSPKYLFRKEGQNVTLSCEQNLNHDAMYWYRQDPGQGLRLIYYSQIVNDFQKGDIAEGYSVSREKKESFPLTVTSAQKNPTAFYLCASTVDRDRGEKQFFGPGTRLTVL.

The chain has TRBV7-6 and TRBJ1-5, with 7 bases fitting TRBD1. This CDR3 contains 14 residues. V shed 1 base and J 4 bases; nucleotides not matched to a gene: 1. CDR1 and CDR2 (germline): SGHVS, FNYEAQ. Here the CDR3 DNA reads TGTGCCAGCAGCTTAGGGGGACAGAATCAGCCCCAGCATTTT. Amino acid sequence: CASSLGGQNQPQHF.

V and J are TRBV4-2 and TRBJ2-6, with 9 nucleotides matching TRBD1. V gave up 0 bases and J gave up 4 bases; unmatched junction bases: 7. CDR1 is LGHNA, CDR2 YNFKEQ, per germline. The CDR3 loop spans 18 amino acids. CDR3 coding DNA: TGTGCCAGCAGCCAAGAGGCACAGGGGGCTTCGGGGGCCAACGTCCTGACTTTC. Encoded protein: CASSQEAQGASGANVLTF.

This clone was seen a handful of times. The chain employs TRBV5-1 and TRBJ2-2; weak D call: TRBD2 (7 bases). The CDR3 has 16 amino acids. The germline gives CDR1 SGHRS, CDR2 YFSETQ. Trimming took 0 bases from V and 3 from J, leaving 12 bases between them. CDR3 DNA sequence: TGCGCCAGCAGCTTGGCATCGGGGGGCTACACCGGGGAGCTGTTTTTT. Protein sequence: CASSLASGGYTGELFF.

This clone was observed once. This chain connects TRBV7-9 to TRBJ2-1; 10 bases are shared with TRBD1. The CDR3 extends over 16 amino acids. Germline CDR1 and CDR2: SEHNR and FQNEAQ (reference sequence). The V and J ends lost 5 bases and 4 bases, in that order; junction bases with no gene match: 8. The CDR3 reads CASSRQTGGNYNEQFF. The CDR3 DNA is TGTGCCAGCAGCCGCCAGACAGGGGGCAATTACAATGAGCAGTTCTTC.

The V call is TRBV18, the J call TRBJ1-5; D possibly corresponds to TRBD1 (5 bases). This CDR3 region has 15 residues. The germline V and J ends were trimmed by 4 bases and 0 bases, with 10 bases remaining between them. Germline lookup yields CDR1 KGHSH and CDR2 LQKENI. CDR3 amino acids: CASSLLTDSNQPQHF. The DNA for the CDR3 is TGTGCCAGCTCACTCTTGACAGATAGCAATCAGCCCCAGCATTTT.